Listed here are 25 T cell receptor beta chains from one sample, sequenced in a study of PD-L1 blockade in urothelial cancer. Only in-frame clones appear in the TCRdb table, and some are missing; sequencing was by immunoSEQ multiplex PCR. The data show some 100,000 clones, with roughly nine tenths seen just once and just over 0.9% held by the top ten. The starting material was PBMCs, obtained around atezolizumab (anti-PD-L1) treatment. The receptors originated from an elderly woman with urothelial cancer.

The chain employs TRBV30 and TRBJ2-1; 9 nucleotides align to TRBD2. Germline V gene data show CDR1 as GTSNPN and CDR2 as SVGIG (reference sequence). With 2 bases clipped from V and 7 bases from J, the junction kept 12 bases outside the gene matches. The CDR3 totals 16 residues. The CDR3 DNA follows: TGTGCCTGGAGTCCCCTAGCGGGGTCCGTAGGGAATGAGCAGTTCTTC. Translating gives CAWSPLAGSVGNEQFF.

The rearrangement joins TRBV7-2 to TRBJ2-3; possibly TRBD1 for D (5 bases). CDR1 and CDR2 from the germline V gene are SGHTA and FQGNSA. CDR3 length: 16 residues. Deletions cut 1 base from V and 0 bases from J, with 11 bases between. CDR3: CASSLGAGLSTDTQYF. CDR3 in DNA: TGTGCCAGCAGCTTAGGGGCAGGGCTTAGCACAGATACGCAGTATTTT.

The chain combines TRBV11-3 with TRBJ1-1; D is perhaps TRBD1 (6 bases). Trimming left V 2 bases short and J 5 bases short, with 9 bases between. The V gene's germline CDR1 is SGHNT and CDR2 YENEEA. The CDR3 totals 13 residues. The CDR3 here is CASSLTGKTEAFF. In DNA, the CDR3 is TGTGCCAGCAGCTTAACAGGGAAGACTGAAGCTTTCTTT.

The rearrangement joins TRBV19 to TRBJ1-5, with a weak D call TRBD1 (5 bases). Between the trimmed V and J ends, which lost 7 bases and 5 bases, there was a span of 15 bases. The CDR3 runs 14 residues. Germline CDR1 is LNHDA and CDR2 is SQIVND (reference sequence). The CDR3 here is CASNLGREDQPQHF. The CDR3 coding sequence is TGTGCCAGTAACCTGGGCAGGGAGGATCAGCCCCAGCATTTT. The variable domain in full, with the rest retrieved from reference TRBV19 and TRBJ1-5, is DGGITQSPKYLFRKEGQNVTLSCEQNLNHDAMYWYRQDPGQGLRLIYYSQIVNDFQKGDIAEGYSVSREKKESFPLTVTSAQKNPTAFYLCASNLGREDQPQHFGDGTRLSIL.

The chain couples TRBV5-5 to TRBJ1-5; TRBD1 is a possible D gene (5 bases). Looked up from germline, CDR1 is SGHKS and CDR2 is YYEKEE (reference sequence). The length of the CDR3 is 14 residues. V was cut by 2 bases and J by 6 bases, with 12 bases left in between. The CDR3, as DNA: TGTGCCAGCAGCTTCGATAGGGGTACTCAGCCCCAGCATTTT. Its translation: CASSFDRGTQPQHF.

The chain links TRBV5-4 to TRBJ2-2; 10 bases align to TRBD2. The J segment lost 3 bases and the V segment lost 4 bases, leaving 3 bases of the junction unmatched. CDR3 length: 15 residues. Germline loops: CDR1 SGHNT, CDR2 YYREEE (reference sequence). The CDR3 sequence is CASSATSGHTGELFF. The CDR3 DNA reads TGTGCCAGCAGCGCGACTAGCGGGCACACCGGGGAGCTGTTTTTT.

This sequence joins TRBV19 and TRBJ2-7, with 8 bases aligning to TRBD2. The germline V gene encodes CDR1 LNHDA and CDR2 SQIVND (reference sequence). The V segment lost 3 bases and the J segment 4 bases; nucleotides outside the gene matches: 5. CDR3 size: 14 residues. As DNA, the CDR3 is TGTGCCAGTAGTATCGTCAGCGGGAGTTACGAGCAGTACTTC. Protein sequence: CASSIVSGSYEQYF.

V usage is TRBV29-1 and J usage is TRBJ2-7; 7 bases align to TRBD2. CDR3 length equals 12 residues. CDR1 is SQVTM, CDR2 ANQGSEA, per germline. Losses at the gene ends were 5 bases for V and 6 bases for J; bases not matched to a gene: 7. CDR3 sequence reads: CSVFGLVREQYF. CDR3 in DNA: TGCAGCGTTTTCGGACTAGTGCGCGAGCAGTACTTC.

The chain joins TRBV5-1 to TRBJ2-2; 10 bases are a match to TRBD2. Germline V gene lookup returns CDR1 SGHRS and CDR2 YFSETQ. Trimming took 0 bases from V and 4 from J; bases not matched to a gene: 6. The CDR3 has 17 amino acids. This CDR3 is CASSLALTSGVTGELFF. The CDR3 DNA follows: TGCGCCAGCAGCTTGGCCCTAACTAGCGGGGTCACCGGGGAGCTGTTTTTT.

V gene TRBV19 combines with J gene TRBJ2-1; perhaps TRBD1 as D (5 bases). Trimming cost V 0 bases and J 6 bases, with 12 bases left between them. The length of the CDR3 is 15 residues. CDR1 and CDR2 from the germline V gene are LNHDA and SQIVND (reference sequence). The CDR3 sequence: CASSIEAGPVNEQFF. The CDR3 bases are TGTGCCAGTAGTATAGAGGCAGGGCCGGTCAATGAGCAGTTCTTC.

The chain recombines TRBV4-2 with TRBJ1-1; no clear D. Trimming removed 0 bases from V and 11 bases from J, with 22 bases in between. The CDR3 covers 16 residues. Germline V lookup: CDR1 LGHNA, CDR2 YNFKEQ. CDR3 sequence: CASSQEVTATAGLAFF. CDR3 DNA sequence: TGTGCCAGCAGCCAAGAAGTCACGGCGACCGCGGGTCTGGCTTTCTTT.

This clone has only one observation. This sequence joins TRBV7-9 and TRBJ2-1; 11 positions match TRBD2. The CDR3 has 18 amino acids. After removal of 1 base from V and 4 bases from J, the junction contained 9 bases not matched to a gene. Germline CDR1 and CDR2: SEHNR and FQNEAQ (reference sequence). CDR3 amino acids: CASSLGGLAGGPYNEQFF. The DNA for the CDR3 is TGTGCCAGCAGCTTAGGTGGGCTAGCGGGAGGCCCGTACAATGAGCAGTTCTTC.

The CDR3 spells CASSLGRNQISIGNTIYF. The DNA of the CDR3 is TGTGCCAGCAGCTTAGGAAGAAACCAGATATCGATTGGAAACACCATATATTTT. V is TRBV7-9 and J is TRBJ1-3; the D is unclear. The CDR3 runs 18 residues. Germline loops: CDR1 SEHNR, CDR2 FQNEAQ (reference sequence). Trimming removed 1 base from V and 3 bases from J, with 19 bases in between.

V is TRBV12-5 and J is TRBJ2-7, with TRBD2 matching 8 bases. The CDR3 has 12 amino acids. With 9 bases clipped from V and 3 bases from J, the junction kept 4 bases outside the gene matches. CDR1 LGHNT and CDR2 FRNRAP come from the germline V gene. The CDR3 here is CASGTSNYEQYF. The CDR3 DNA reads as TGTGCTAGCGGGACTAGTAACTACGAGCAGTACTTC. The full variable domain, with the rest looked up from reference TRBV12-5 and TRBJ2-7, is DARVTQTPRHKVTEMGQEVTMRCQPILGHNTVFWYRQTMMQGLELLAYFRNRAPLDDSGMPKDRFSAEMPDATLATLKIQPSEPRDSAVYFCASGTSNYEQYFGPGTRLTVT.

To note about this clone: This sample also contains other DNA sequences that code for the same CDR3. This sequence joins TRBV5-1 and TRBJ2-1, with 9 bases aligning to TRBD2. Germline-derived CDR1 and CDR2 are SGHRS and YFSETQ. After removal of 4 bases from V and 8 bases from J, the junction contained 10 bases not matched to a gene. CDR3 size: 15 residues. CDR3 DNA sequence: TGCGCCAGCAGCCCGGGACTAGCTGGGGGGGATGAGCAGTTCTTC. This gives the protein CASSPGLAGGDEQFF.

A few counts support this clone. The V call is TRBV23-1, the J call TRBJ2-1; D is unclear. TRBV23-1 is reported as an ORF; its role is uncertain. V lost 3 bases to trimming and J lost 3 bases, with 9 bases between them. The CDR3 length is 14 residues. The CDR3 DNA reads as TGCGCCAGCAGTCAGGTGGGCCACTACAATGAGCAGTTCTTC. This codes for CASSQVGHYNEQFF.

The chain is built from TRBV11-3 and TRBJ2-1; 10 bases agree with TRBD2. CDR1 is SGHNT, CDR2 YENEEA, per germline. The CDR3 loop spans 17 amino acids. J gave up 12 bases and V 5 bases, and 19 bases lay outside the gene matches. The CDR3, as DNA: TGTGCCAGCAGCGGAACCATCGGGCTAGCGGGAGCTGTGCGGCAGTTCTTC. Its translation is CASSGTIGLAGAVRQFF.

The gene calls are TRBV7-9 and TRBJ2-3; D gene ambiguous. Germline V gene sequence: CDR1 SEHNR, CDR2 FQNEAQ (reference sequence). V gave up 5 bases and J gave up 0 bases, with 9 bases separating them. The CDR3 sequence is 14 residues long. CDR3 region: CASSPSRSTDTQYF. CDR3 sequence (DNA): TGTGCCAGCAGCCCCTCGCGGAGCACAGATACGCAGTATTTT.

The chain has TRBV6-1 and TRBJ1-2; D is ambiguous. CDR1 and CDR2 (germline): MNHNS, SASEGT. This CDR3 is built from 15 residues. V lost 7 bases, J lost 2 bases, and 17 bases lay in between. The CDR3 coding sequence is TGTGCCAGCATCCTTAATGCGGGGAACAACTATGGCTACACCTTC. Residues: CASILNAGNNYGYTF.

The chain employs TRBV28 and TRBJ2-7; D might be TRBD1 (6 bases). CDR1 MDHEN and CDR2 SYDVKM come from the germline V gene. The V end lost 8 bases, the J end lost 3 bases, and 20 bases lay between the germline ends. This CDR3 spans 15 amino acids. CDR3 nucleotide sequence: TGTGCCAGCGGGGTGGGTGGGGGCCAAGTCTACGAGCAGTACTTC. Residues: CASGVGGGQVYEQYF.

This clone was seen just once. The CDR3 region is CASSPGGGYNEKLFF. CDR3 DNA: TGCGCCAGCAGCCCCGGGGGGGGTTATAATGAAAAACTGTTTTTT. The V gene is TRBV5-1, the J gene TRBJ1-4; a weak D match, TRBD1 (5 bases). The CDR3 is 15 amino acids. Germline loops: CDR1 SGHRS, CDR2 YFSETQ. Trimming shortened V by 4 bases and J by 4 bases, and 14 bases separated the two germline ends.

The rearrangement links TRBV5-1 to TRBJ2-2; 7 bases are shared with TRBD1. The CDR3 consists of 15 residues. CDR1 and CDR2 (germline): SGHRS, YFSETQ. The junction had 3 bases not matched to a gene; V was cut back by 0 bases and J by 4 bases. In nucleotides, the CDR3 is TGCGCCAGCAGCTTGGGACAGGGTTTCACCGGGGAGCTGTTTTTT. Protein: CASSLGQGFTGELFF.

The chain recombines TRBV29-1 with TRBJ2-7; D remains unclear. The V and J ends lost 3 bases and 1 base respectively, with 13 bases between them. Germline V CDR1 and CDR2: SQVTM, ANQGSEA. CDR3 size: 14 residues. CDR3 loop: CSVEISGLSYEQYF. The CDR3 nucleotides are TGCAGCGTTGAGATTAGTGGTCTTTCCTACGAGCAGTACTTC.

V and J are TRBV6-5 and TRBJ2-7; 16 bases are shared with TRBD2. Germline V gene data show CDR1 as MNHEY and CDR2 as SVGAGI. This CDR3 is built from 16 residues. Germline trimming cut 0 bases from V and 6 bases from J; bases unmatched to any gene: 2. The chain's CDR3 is CASSYSGTSGRAEQYF. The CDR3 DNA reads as TGTGCCAGCAGTTACTCAGGGACTAGCGGGAGGGCCGAGCAGTACTTC.

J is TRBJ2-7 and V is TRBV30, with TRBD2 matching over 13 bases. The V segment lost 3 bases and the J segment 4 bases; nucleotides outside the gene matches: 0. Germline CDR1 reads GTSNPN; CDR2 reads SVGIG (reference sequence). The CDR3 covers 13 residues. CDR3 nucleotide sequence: TGTGCCTGGAGACTAGCGGGAGGGTACGAGCAGTACTTC. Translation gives CAWRLAGGYEQYF.